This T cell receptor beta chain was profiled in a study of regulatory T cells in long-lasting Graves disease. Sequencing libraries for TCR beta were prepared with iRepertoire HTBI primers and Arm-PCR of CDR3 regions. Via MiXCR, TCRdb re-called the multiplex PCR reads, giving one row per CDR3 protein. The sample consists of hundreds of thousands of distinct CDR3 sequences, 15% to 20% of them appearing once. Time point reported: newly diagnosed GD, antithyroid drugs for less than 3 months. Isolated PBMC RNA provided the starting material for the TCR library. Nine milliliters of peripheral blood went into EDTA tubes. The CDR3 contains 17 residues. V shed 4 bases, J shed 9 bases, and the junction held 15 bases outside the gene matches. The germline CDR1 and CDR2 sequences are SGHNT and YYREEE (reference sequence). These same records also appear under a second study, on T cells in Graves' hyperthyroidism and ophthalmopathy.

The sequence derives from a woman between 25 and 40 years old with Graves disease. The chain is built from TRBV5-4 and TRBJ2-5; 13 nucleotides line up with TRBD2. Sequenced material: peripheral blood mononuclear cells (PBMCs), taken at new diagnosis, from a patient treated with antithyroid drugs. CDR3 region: CASSEGTSGNLGVAQYF. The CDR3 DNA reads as TGTGCCAGCAGCGAAGGGACTAGCGGGAACCTCGGGGTGGCCCAGTACTTC.